This T cell receptor (beta chain) was recorded in a study of blood T cell repertoires in COVID-19. Study in general: Sites across the United States, Italy and Spain contributed samples from acute and convalescent COVID-19. T cells, B-cell-depleted T cells, or PBMCs provided the cDNA or gDNA that served as material.

As handled by the study authors: Scientists estimated how many nucleated cells there were by amplifying reference gene primers. The assay was immunoSEQ multiplex PCR, and TCRdb's table has in-frame clones only and misses some. V and J calls and clone size are given by that table; D and trimming were obtained from the DNA. The sample consists of roughly 300,000 clones, approximately 83% of them appearing once. This clone was recorded only once. The receptor's source is a woman aged 50 to 60 who had recovered from COVID-19. Sequenced material: peripheral blood.

The CDR3, as DNA: TGTGCCAGCAGCTTGGCTGCTAGCGGTGCCTACAATGAGCAGTTCTTC. Translation gives CASSLAASGAYNEQFF. V usage is TRBV7-6 and J usage is TRBJ2-1, with 7 bases aligning to TRBD2. The CDR3 runs to 16 residues. CDR1 and CDR2 from the germline V gene are SGHVS and FNYEAQ. V shed 3 bases and J 2 bases; nucleotides not matched to a gene: 7.